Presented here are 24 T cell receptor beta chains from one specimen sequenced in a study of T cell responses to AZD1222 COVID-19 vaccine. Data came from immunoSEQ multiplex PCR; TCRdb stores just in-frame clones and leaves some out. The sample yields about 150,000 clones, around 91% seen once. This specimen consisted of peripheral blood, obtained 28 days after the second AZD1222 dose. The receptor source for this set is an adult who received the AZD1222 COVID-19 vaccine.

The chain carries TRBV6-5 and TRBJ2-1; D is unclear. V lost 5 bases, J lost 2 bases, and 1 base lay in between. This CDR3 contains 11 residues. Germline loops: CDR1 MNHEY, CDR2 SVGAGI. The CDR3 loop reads CASSTYNEQFF. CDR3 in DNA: TGTGCCAGCAGTACCTACAATGAGCAGTTCTTC.

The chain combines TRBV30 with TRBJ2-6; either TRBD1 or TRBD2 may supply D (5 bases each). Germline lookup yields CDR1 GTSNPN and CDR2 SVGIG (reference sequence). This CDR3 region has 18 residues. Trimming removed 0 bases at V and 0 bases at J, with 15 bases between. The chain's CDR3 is CAWSVRGTNPSGANVLTF. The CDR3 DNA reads TGTGCCTGGAGTGTACGTGGGACGAACCCCTCTGGGGCCAACGTCCTGACTTTC.

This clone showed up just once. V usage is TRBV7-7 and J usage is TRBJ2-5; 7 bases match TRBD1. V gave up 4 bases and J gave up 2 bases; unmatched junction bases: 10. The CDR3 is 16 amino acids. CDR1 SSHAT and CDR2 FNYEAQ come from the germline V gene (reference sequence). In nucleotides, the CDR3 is TGTGCCAGCAGCTATTTAGGGGGCCAGAGACAAGAGACCCAGTACTTC. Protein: CASSYLGGQRQETQYF.

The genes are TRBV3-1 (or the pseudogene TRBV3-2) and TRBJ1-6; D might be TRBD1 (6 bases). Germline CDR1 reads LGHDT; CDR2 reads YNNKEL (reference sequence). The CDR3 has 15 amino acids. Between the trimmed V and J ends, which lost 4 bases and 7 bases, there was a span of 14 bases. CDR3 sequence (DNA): TGTGCCAGCAGCCCCCACAGGGAAGTCAATTCACCCCTCCACTTT. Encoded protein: CASSPHREVNSPLHF.

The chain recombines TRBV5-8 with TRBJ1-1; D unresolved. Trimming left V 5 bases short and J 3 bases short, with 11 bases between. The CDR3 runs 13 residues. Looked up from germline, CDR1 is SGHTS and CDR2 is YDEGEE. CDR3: CASSLRRDTEAFF. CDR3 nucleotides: TGTGCCAGCAGTTTGAGGCGCGACACTGAAGCTTTCTTT. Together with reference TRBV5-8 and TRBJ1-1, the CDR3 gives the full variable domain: EAGVTQSPTHLIKTRGQQATLRCSPISGHTSVYWYQQALGLGLQFLLWYDEGEERNRGNFPPRFSGRQFPNYSSELNVNALELEDSALYLCASSLRRDTEAFFGQGTRLTVV.

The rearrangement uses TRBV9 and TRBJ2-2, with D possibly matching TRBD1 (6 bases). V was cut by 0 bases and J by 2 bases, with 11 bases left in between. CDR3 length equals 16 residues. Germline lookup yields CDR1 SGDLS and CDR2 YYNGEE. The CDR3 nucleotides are TGTGCCAGCAGCGTAGTGACACAGGGAAACACCGGGGAGCTGTTTTTT. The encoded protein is CASSVVTQGNTGELFF.

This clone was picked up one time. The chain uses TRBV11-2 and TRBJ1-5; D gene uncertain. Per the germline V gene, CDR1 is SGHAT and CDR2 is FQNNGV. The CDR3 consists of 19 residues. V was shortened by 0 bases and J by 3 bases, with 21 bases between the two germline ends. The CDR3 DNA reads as TGTGCCAGCAGCTTAGACATAATTAAGGGTGGAGTTTCCAATCAGCCCCAGCATTTT. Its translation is CASSLDIIKGGVSNQPQHF.

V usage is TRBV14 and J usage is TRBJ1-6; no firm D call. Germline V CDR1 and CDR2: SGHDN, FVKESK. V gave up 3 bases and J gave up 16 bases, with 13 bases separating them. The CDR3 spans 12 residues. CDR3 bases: TGTGCCAGCAGCCACGAAGGAGTTTGGCTCCACTTT. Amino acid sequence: CASSHEGVWLHF.

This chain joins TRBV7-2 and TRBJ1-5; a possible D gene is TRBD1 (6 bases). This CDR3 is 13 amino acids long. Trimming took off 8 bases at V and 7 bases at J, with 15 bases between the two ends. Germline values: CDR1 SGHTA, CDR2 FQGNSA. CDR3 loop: CASQDSSRQPQHF. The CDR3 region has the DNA TGTGCCAGCCAGGACAGCTCGAGACAGCCCCAGCATTTT.

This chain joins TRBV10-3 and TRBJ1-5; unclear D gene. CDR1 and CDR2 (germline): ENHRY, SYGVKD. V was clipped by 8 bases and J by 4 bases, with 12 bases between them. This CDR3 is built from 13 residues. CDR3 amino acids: CAISGGQNQPQHF. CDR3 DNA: TGTGCCATCTCAGGAGGCCAAAATCAGCCCCAGCATTTT.

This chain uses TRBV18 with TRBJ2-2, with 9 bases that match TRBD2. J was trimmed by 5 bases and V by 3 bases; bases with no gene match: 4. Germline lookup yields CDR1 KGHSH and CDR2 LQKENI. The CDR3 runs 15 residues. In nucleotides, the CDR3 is TGTGCCAGCTCACCGGGGACTAGCAGGACCGGGGAGCTGTTTTTT. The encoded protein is CASSPGTSRTGELFF.

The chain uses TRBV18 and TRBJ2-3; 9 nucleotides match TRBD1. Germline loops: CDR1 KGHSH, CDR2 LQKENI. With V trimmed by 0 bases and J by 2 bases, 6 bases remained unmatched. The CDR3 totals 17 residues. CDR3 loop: CASSPPTGGDYTDTQYF. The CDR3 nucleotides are TGTGCCAGCTCACCACCTACAGGGGGCGACTACACAGATACGCAGTATTTT.

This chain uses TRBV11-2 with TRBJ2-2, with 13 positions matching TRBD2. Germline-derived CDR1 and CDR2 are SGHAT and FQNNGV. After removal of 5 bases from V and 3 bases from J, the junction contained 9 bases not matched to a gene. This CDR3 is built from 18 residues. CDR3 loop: CASSPRTSGGLYTGELFF. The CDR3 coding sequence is TGTGCCAGCAGCCCGAGGACTAGCGGGGGCCTGTACACCGGGGAGCTGTTTTTT.

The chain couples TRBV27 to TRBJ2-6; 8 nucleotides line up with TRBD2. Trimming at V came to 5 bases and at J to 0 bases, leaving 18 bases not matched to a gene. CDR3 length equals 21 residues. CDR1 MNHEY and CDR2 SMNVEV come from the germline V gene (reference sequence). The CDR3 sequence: CASSRNWASGQIGSGANVLTF. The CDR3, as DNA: TGTGCCAGCAGTCGAAATTGGGCTAGCGGGCAAATCGGCTCTGGGGCCAACGTCCTGACTTTC.

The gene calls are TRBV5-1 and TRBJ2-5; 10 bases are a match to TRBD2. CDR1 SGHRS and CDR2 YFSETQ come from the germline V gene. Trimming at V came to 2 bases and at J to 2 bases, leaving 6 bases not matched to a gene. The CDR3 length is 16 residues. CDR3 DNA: TGCGCCAGCAGCTTAGCTAGCGGGGGCCGGCAAGAGACCCAGTACTTC. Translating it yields CASSLASGGRQETQYF.

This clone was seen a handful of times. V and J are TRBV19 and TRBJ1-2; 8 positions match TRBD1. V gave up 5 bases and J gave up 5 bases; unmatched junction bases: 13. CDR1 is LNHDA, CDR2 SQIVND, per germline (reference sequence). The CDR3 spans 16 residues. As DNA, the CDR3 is TGTGCCAGTAGTGCACCCTGGGACAGGACCTCGTATGGCTACACCTTC. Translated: CASSAPWDRTSYGYTF. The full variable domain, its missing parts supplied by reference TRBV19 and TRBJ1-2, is DGGITQSPKYLFRKEGQNVTLSCEQNLNHDAMYWYRQDPGQGLRLIYYSQIVNDFQKGDIAEGYSVSREKKESFPLTVTSAQKNPTAFYLCASSAPWDRTSYGYTFGSGTRLTVV.

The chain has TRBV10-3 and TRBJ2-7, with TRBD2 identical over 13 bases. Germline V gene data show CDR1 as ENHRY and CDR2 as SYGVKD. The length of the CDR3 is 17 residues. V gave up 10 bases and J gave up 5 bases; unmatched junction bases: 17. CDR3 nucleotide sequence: TGTGCCAATAGTGGGGGGACAGGACTAGCGGGAGAGGACGAGCAGTACTTC. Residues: CANSGGTGLAGEDEQYF.

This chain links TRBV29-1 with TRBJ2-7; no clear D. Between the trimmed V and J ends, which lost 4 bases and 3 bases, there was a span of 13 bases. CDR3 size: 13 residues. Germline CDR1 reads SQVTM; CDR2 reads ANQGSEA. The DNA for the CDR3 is TGCAGCGTTGCTGGGTTGGGAAACTACGAGCAGTACTTC. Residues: CSVAGLGNYEQYF.

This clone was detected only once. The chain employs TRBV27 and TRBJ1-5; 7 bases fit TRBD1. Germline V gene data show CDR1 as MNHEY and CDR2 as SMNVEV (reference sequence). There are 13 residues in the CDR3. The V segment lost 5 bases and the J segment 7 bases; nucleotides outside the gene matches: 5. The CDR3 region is CASSVQGEQPQHF. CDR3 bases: TGTGCCAGCAGTGTCCAGGGGGAACAGCCCCAGCATTTT.

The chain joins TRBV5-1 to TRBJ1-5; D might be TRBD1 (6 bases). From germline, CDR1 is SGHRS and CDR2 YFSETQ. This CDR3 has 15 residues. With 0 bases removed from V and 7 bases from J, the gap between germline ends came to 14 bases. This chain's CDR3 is CASSLGTQGYQPQHF. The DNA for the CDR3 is TGCGCCAGCAGCTTGGGGACACAGGGATACCAGCCCCAGCATTTT.

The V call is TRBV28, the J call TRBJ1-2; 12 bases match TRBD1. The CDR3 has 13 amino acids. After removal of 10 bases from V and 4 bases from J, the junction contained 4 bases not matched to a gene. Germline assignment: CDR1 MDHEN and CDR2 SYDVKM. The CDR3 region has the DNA TGTGCCACAAGGGACAGGGGGCTCTATGGCTACACCTTC. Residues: CATRDRGLYGYTF.

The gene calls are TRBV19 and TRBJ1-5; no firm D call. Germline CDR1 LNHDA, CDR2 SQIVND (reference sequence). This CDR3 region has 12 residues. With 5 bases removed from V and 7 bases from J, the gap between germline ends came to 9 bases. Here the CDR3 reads CASSSSVQPQHF. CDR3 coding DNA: TGTGCCAGTAGTTCCAGTGTCCAGCCCCAGCATTTT.

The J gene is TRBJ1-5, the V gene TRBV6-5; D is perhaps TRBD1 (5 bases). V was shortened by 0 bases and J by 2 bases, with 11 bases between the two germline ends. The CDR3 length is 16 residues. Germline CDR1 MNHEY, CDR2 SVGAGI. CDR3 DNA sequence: TGTGCCAGCAGTTACTCGAGTTCACAGGGCAATCAGCCCCAGCATTTT. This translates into CASSYSSSQGNQPQHF.

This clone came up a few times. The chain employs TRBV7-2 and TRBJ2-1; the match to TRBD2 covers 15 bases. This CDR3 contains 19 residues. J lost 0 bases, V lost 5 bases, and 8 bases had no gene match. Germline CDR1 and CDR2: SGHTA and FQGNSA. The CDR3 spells CASSQTGLAGGASYNEQFF. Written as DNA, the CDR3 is TGTGCCAGCAGCCAAACGGGACTAGCGGGAGGAGCCTCCTACAATGAGCAGTTCTTC.